This note documents a single T cell receptor beta chain sequence. The antigen is not known. This entry comes from a study of cytomegalovirus exposure and HLA in healthy donors. Study conclusions and caveats: Compared with the approximately 700-donor mean, an Asian-associated ancestry cluster reportedly had fewer N-insertions, according to a later analysis.

Trimming at V came to 2 bases and at J to 10 bases, leaving 16 bases not matched to a gene. The CDR3 sequence is 18 residues long. Germline V gene lookup returns CDR1 SGHTA and CDR2 FQGNSA. Amplification used 60 Vbeta primers and 13 Jbeta primers. Here immunoSEQ multiplex PCR was the method, and the copy in TCRdb shows in-frame clones only, minus some. Among about 190,000 clones listed, more than 75% were seen once. The sequenced sample consisted of PBMCs. The chain combines TRBV7-2 with TRBJ2-1, with 11 positions matching TRBD2. The TCR sequence derives from a woman in her thirties in good health and CMV-seropositive. The CDR3 DNA follows: TGTGCCAGCAGCTTATTAGCGCGACTAGCGGGACAGGGACGGGAGCAGTTCTTC. It yields the protein CASSLLARLAGQGREQFF. The full variable domain, rest sourced from reference TRBV7-2 and TRBJ2-1, is GAGVSQSPSNKVTEKGKDVELRCDPISGHTALYWYRQSLGQGLEFLIYFQGNSAPDKSGLPSDRFSAERTGGSVSTLTIQRTQQEDSAVYLCASSLLARLAGQGREQFFGPGTRLTVL.